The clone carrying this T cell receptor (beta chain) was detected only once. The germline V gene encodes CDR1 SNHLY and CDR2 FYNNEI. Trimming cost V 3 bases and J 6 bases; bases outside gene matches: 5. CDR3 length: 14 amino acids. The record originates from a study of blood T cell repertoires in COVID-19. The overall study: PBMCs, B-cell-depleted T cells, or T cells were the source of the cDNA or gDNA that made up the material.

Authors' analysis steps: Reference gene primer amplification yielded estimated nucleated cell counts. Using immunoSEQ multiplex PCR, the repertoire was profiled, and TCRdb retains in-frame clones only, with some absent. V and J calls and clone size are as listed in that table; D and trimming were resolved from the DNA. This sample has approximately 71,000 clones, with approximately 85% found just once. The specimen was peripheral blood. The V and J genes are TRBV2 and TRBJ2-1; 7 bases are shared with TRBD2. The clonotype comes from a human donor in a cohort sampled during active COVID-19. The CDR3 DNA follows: TGTGCCAGCAGTGAGGAAGCGGGGTCCAATGAGCAGTTCTTC. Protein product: CASSEEAGSNEQFF.